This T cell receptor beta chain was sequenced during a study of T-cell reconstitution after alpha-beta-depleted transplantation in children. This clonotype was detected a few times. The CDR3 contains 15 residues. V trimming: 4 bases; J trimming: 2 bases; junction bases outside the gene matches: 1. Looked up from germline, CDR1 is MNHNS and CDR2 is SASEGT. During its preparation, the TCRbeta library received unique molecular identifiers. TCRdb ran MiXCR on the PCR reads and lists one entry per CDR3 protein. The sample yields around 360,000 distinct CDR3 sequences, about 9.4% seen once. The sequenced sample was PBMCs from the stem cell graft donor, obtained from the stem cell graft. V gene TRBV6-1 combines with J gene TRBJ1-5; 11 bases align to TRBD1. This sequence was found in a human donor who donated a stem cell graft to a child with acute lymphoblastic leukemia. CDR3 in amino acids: CASSGGQGGNQPQHF. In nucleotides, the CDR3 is TGTGCCAGCAGTGGGGGACAGGGGGGCAATCAGCCCCAGCATTTT.